Each of the 20 T cell receptor beta chains below was sequenced from the same sample in a study of regulatory T cells in long-lasting Graves disease. Sequencing libraries for TCR beta were prepared with iRepertoire HTBI primers and Arm-PCR of CDR3 regions. TCRdb itself ran the multiplex PCR reads through MiXCR, one entry per CDR3 protein. The sample has roughly 560,000 distinct CDR3 sequences; around 13% are singletons. The time point denotes: newly diagnosed GD, antithyroid drugs for less than 3 months. The TCR library used RNA extracted from PBMCs. These data were likewise used in another study, on T cells in Graves' hyperthyroidism and ophthalmopathy.

Material: peripheral blood mononuclear cells (PBMCs), obtained at new diagnosis, from a patient treated with antithyroid drugs. The receptor source for this set is a woman aged 25-40 years with Graves disease.

This clonotype was counted at least ten times. V and J are TRBV11-3 and TRBJ2-5; D is ambiguous. V lost 2 bases and J 0 bases, leaving 7 bases between the germline ends. The CDR3 extends over 14 amino acids. CDR1 and CDR2 (germline): SGHNT, YENEEA. The CDR3 reads CASSLQEYQETQYF. CDR3 sequence (DNA): TGTGCCAGCAGCTTACAGGAGTACCAAGAGACCCAGTACTTC.

This clonotype was found many times. The gene calls are TRBV3-1 and TRBJ2-7; D is unresolved. Germline-derived CDR1 and CDR2 are LGHDT and YNNKEL (reference sequence). The CDR3 has 13 residues. The V gene lost 3 bases and the J gene lost 0 bases, with 6 bases spanning the gap. CDR3 sequence (DNA): TGTGCCAGCAGCCATGGGGTCTCCTACGAGCAGTACTTC. It translates to CASSHGVSYEQYF.

Ten or more counts support this clonotype. This chain links TRBV4-1 with TRBJ2-5; D is unclear. V lost 0 bases, J lost 4 bases, and 6 bases lay in between. Per the germline V gene, CDR1 is MGHRA and CDR2 is YSYEKL. The CDR3 spans 13 residues. The DNA for the CDR3 is TGCGCCAGCAGCCAAGATAGTAGAGAGACCCAGTACTTC. Protein sequence: CASSQDSRETQYF.

The chain recombines TRBV10-3 with TRBJ1-6, with 10 bases that match TRBD1. CDR1 is ENHRY and CDR2 is SYGVKD in the germline V gene. This CDR3 region has 15 residues. Trimming removed 2 bases from V and 10 bases from J; junction bases left unmatched: 5. CDR3 sequence (DNA): TGTGCCATCAGTGAGGGTGGGACAGGGGCCTCACCCCTCCACTTT. Amino acid sequence: CAISEGGTGASPLHF.

This clonotype was seen a few times. This chain links TRBV27 with TRBJ1-1; maybe TRBD1 (5 bases). The CDR3 runs to 14 residues. V was trimmed by 6 bases and J by 4 bases, leaving 15 bases between them. Per germline, CDR1 MNHEY and CDR2 SMNVEV (reference sequence). The CDR3 DNA reads TGTGCCAGCAGAAGCAGACAGAGGGGCACTGAAGCTTTCTTT. Translating it yields CASRSRQRGTEAFF.

The chain has TRBV7-9 and TRBJ2-1; maybe TRBD2 (5 bases). Trimming shortened V by 5 bases and J by 4 bases, and 12 bases separated the two germline ends. This CDR3 is 14 amino acids long. Per germline, CDR1 SEHNR and CDR2 FQNEAQ (reference sequence). The CDR3 bases are TGTGCCAGCAGCGTGACTAATAAATACAATGAGCAGTTCTTC. Encoded protein: CASSVTNKYNEQFF.

This clonotype was observed at least ten times. This rearrangement joins TRBV2 to TRBJ2-2; a possible D gene is TRBD1 (5 bases). CDR1 is SNHLY and CDR2 is FYNNEI in the germline V gene. The CDR3 length is 14 residues. Trimming cost V 2 bases and J 6 bases, with 10 bases left between them. The CDR3 DNA reads as TGTGCCAGCAGTGAATGGGGCAAAGCCGGGGAGCTGTTTTTT. As protein: CASSEWGKAGELFF. Complete variable domain (other parts from reference TRBV2 and TRBJ2-2): EPEVTQTPSHQVTQMGQEVILRCVPISNHLYFYWYRQILGQKVEFLVSFYNNEISEKSEIFDDQFSVERPDGSNFTLKIRSTKLEDSAMYFCASSEWGKAGELFFGEGSRLTVL.

This clonotype was seen ten or more times. The rearrangement links TRBV9 to TRBJ1-1, with D maybe TRBD1 (6 bases). The CDR3 length is 14 residues. Germline CDR1 is SGDLS and CDR2 is YYNGEE. The V gene lost 3 bases and the J gene lost 4 bases, with 13 bases spanning the gap. CDR3 coding DNA: TGTGCCAGCAGCGGCGGGGGGGGGGCCACTGAAGCTTTCTTT. Protein product: CASSGGGGATEAFF.

This clonotype was detected a few times. CDR3 loop: CASSILFVGSGNQPQHF. As DNA, the CDR3 is TGTGCCAGTAGTATTCTATTTGTCGGGAGCGGCAATCAGCCCCAGCATTTT. The chain employs TRBV19 and TRBJ1-5, with D uncertain. The V end was cut by 3 bases, the J end by 2 bases, with 17 bases between. In germline, CDR1 is LNHDA, CDR2 SQIVND (reference sequence). This CDR3 spans 17 amino acids.

This clonotype was observed many times. Here the CDR3 reads CASTWTVNTEAFF. CDR3 sequence (DNA): TGTGCCAGCACATGGACGGTGAACACTGAAGCTTTCTTT. V is TRBV6-1 and J is TRBJ1-1; D uncertain. CDR3 size: 13 residues. CDR1 and CDR2 from the germline V gene are MNHNS and SASEGT. V gave up 7 bases and J gave up 0 bases, with 9 bases separating them.

At least ten counts were recorded for this clonotype. V and J are TRBV11-2 and TRBJ2-3; 7 bases agree with TRBD1. CDR3 length: 15 residues. Unmatched junction bases numbered 11, after V lost 5 bases and J lost 6 bases. The V gene's germline CDR1 is SGHAT and CDR2 FQNNGV. CDR3 loop: CASSLGGRGTDTQYF. The CDR3, as DNA: TGTGCCAGCAGCCTTGGGGGCAGGGGGACGGATACGCAGTATTTT.

The chain links TRBV7-2 to TRBJ1-4; D not certain. The CDR3 sequence is 15 residues long. Trimming removed 6 bases at V and 6 bases at J, with 17 bases between. CDR1 and CDR2 (germline): SGHTA, FQGNSA. The CDR3 loop is CASRTTAQTYEKLFF. In DNA form, the CDR3 reads TGTGCCAGCAGGACGACGGCACAGACATATGAAAAACTGTTTTTT.

The table lists this clonotype with many counts. The CDR3 spells CASSQDLNYNEQFF. CDR3 in DNA: TGTGCCAGCAGCCAAGACTTAAATTACAATGAGCAGTTCTTC. V and J are TRBV3-1 and TRBJ2-1; no definite D call. The CDR3 runs 14 residues. Germline assignment: CDR1 LGHDT and CDR2 YNNKEL (reference sequence). V was clipped by 0 bases and J by 4 bases, with 7 bases between them.

This clonotype was picked up many times. This chain links TRBV7-9 with TRBJ1-4; 7 bases line up with TRBD1. CDR3 length: 15 amino acids. Germline V gives CDR1 SEHNR, CDR2 FQNEAQ (reference sequence). V shed 5 bases, J shed 7 bases, and the junction held 10 bases outside the gene matches. The CDR3 nucleotides are TGTGCCAGCAGCCGACCGACAGGGAGGTTTGAAAAACTGTTTTTT. It specifies CASSRPTGRFEKLFF.

This clonotype was seen more than once but under ten times. V usage is TRBV9 and J usage is TRBJ2-1; the match to TRBD1 covers 9 bases. CDR1 is SGDLS and CDR2 is YYNGEE in the germline V gene. V shed 4 bases and J 7 bases; nucleotides not matched to a gene: 12. The CDR3 is 16 residues long. The CDR3, as DNA: TGTGCCAGCAGCACCAGGGGGGGACAGGGCGCTAATGAGCAGTTCTTC. It encodes CASSTRGGQGANEQFF. Drawing the rest from reference TRBV9 and TRBJ2-1, the complete variable domain is DSGVTQTPKHLITATGQRVTLRCSPRSGDLSVYWYQQSLDQGLQFLIQYYNGEERAKGNILERFSAQQFPDLHSELNLSSLELGDSALYFCASSTRGGQGANEQFFGPGTRLTVL.

This clonotype was detected many times. The chain uses TRBV7-2 and TRBJ1-2, with TRBD1 matching 7 bases. This CDR3 region has 14 residues. V gave up 4 bases and J gave up 4 bases; unmatched junction bases: 6. Germline CDR1 and CDR2: SGHTA and FQGNSA. The CDR3 region has the DNA TGTGCCAGCAGCTCGGGGGACAGCCCCTATGGCTACACCTTC. Translating gives CASSSGDSPYGYTF.

This clonotype was observed at least ten times. The chain links TRBV6-2 or TRBV6-3 to TRBJ2-7, with D unclear. Germline CDR1 and CDR2: MNHEY and SVGEGT. The CDR3 contains 15 residues. The germline V and J ends were trimmed by 0 bases and 2 bases, with 11 bases remaining between them. CDR3 bases: TGTGCCAGCAGTTACTCGAATGGTGGGGCCTACGAGCAGTACTTC. Protein sequence: CASSYSNGGAYEQYF.

This chain links TRBV4-3 with TRBJ2-7; 7 bases are a match to TRBD2. Trimming removed 4 bases from V and 4 bases from J; junction bases left unmatched: 10. Germline CDR1 is LGHNA and CDR2 is YSLEER. This CDR3 is 15 amino acids long. The DNA of the CDR3 is TGCGCCAGCAGCCTTTTTACGGGGGGAGGATACGAGCAGTACTTC. This sequence encodes CASSLFTGGGYEQYF.

This clonotype showed up many times. This chain uses TRBV15 with TRBJ2-1, with D possibly being TRBD2 (6 bases). Germline V CDR1 and CDR2: LNHNV, YYDKDF (reference sequence). The CDR3 extends over 15 amino acids. Trimming pared 4 bases from V and 4 bases from J, leaving 14 bases between. CDR3 nucleotide sequence: TGTGCCACCAGCACCCCGCGGGAAGCATACAATGAGCAGTTCTTC. Its translation is CATSTPREAYNEQFF.

This clonotype was seen repeatedly, ten times or more. The chain couples TRBV28 to TRBJ2-7, with a weak D call TRBD2 (5 bases). Per germline, CDR1 MDHEN and CDR2 SYDVKM. The V end lost 3 bases, the J end lost 6 bases, and 18 bases lay between the germline ends. The CDR3 contains 15 residues. The CDR3 protein is CASSFPPASLGEQYF. As DNA, the CDR3 is TGTGCCAGCAGTTTTCCACCCGCTAGCCTGGGCGAGCAGTACTTC. Full variable domain (remainder filled in from reference TRBV28 and TRBJ2-7): DVKVTQSSRYLVKRTGEKVFLECVQDMDHENMFWYRQDPGLGLRLIYFSYDVKMKEKGDIPEGYSVSREKKERFSLILESASTNQTSMYLCASSFPPASLGEQYFGPGTRLTVT.